Included here is one T cell receptor beta chain sequence, with context. Its specificity is not known. Method: immunoSEQ multiplex PCR; TCRdb's copy keeps in-frame clones and lacks some. The repertoire consists of 120,000 to 150,000 clones, with about 90% occurring once and the leading ten covering roughly 5%. CDR1 is SGHRS, CDR2 YFSETQ, per germline. The CDR3 length is 15 residues. Trimming removed 5 bases from V and 0 bases from J; junction bases left unmatched: 2. These data are taken from a study of T cell responses to AZD1222 COVID-19 vaccine. Study-level findings and limits: Recipients of two AZD1222 doses showed rising Spike-specific TCR breadth and depth.

The V gene is TRBV5-1, the J gene TRBJ2-1; 10 bases match TRBD2. The receptor was derived from an adult in good health. The sequenced sample was peripheral blood, obtained on day 0 of AZD1222 vaccination. CDR3 sequence reads: CASSPSGSSYNEQFF. The CDR3 DNA reads as TGCGCCAGCAGTCCTAGCGGGAGCTCCTACAATGAGCAGTTCTTC.